There are many counts of the clone carrying this T cell receptor (beta chain). Its target is not known. Its ends do not fully match the called genes, so a read error is possible. This sample was taken from a study of metastatic and nonmetastatic thyroid tumors. In the study overall: The authors compared repertoires across blood and tumor or nodule tissue from malignant and benign thyroid patients.

MiXCR reprocessed the PCR reads for TCRdb. The table lists 11,000 or so clones, 10% to 15% of them singletons. Patients underwent thyroid surgery, and none had received any treatment before it. Findings and limits, study-wide: In blood and tumor, TCR beta diversity was reportedly significantly higher in malignant thyroid tumors than in benign nodules.

Germline V gives CDR1 WNHNN, CDR2 SYGVQD (reference sequence). This CDR3 is built from 15 residues. The source is a female donor with papillary thyroid cancer or a benign thyroid nodule (not recorded which). Some clones in this sample may be carry-over from other donors' samples. The sequenced sample was blood. The chain joins TRBV10-1 to TRBJ1-2; maybe TRBD1 (6 bases). DNA of the CDR3: TGCGTCAGCAGTGAGGGGTTCGACAGGTGTTATGGCTACACCTTC. Translating gives CVSSEGFDRCYGYTF.